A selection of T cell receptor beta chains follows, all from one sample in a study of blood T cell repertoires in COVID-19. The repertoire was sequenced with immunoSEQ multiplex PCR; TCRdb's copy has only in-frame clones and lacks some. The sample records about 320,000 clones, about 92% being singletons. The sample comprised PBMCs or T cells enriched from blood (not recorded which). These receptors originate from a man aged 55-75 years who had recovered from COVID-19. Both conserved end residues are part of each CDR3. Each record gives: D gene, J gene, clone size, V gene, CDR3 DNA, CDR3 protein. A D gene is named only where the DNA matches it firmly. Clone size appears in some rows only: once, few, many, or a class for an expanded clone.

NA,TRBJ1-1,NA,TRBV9,TGTGCCAGCAGCGTAGATCCAGGTTCGAACACTGAAGCTTTCTTT,CASSVDPGSNTEAFF
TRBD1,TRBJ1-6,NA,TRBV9,TGTGCCAGCAGTTTTGGGACAGGGATCAATTCACCCCTCCACTTT,CASSFGTGINSPLHF
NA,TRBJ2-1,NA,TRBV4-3,TGCGCCAGCAGCCAATCGTACAGGGTAGGTGATGAGCAGTTCTTC,CASSQSYRVGDEQFF
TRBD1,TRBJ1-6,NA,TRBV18,TGTGCCAGCTCACCAGGACAGGGGGCACAGTCACCCCTCCACTTT,CASSPGQGAQSPLHF
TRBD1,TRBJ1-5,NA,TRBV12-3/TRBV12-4,TGTGCCAGCAATAACGATGCAGGGGGCCAGCATTTT,CASNNDAGGQHF
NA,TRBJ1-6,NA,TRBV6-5,TGTGCCAGCAGTTACGGGACAATCAATAATTCACCCCTCCACTTT,CASSYGTINNSPLHF
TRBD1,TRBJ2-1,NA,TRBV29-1,TGCAGCGCGGGACAGGGTAATGAGCAGTTCTTC,CSAGQGNEQFF
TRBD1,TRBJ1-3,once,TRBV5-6,TGTGCCAGCAGCTCTTTAGGCCTGTGGTTTAGGGGGCCTGGAAACACCATATATTTT,CASSSLGLWFRGPGNTIYF
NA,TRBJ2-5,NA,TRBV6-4,TGTGCCAGCGGTGGTGTTCTCGGTGGTTCTTCGGAGACCCAGTACTTC,CASGGVLGGSSETQYF
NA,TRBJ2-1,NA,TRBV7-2,TGTGCCAGCACCCGGGACTCATCTTTGATGCGATTCTTC,CASTRDSSLMRFF
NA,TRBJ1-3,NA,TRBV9,TGTGCCAGCAGCGTAGGTATGTCACTCTCTGGAAACACCATATATTTT,CASSVGMSLSGNTIYF